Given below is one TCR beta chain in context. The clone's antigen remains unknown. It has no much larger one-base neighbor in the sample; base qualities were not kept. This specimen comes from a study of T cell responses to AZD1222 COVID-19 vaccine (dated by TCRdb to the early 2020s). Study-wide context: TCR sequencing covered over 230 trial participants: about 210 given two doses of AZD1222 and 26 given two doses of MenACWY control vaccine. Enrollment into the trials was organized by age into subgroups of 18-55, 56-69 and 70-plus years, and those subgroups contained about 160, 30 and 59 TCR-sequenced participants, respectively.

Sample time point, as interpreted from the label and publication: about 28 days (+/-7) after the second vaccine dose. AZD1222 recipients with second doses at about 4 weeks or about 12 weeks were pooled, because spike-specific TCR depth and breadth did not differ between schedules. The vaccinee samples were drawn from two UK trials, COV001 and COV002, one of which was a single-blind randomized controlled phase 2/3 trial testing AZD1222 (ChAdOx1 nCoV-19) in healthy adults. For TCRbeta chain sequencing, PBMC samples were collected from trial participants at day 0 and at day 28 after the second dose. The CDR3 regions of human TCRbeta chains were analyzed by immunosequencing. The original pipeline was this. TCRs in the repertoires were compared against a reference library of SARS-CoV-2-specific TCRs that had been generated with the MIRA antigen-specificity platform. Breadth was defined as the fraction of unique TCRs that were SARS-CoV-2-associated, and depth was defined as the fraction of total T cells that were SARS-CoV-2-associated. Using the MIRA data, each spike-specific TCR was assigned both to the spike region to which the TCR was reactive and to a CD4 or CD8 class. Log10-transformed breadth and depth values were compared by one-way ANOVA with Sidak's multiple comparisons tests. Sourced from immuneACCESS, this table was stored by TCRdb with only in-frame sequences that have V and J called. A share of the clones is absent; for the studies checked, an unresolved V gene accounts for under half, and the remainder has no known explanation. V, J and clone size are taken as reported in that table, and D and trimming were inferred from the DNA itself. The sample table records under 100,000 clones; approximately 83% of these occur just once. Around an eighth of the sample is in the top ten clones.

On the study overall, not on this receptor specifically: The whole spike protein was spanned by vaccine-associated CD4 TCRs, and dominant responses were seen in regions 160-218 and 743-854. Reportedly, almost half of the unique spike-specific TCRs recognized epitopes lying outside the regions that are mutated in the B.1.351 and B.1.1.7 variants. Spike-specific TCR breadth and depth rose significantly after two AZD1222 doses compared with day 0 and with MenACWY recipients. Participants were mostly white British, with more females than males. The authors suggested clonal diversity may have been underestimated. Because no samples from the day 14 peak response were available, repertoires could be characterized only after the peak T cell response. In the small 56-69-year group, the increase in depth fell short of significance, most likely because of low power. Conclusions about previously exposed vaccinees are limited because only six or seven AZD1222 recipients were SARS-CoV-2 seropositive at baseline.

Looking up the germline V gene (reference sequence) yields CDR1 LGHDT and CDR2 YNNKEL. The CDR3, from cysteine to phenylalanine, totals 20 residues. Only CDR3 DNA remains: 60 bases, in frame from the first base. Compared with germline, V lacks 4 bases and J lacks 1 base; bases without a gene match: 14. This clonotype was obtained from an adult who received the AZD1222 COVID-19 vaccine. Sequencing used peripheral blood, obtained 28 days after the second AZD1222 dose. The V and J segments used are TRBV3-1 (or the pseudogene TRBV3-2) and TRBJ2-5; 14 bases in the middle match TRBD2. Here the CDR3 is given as CASSPRKGLAGDESQETQYF. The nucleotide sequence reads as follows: TGTGCCAGCAGCCCCCGAAAGGGACTAGCGGGAGACGAGTCCCAAGAGACCCAGTACTTC.